One sample yielded the 31 T cell receptor beta chains listed below, sequenced in a study of blood T cells in healthy people across ages. For the second PCR, which ran for about 7 to 12 cycles, a sample-barcoded 5' primer and a J-beta primer mix were used. MiXCR, applied by TCRdb to the 5' RACE reads, yields one record per CDR3 protein. The sample has about 290,000 distinct CDR3 sequences, roughly a quarter seen once. The sequenced sample consisted of blood. The receptors originated from a woman in her 70s in good health.

To note about this clonotype: At one end the junction does not follow the germline gene, possibly because of a read error. This chain links TRBV29-1 with TRBJ1-3; no clear D gene. CDR1 is SQVTM, CDR2 ANQGSEA, per germline. This CDR3 contains 14 residues. The CDR3 region is CGVLQSPSGNTIYF. The CDR3 bases are TGCGGCGTTCTCCAAAGTCCGTCCGGAAACACCATATATTTT. The full variable domain, its missing parts supplied by reference TRBV29-1 and TRBJ1-3, is SAVISQKPSRDICQRGTSLTIQCQVDSQVTMMFWYRQQPGQSLTLIATANQGSEATYESGFVIDKFPISRPNLTFSTLTVSNMSPEDSSIYLCGVLQSPSGNTIYFGEGSWLTVV.

The gene calls are TRBV7-2 and TRBJ2-2; 7 nucleotides align to TRBD1. V was pared by 6 bases and J by 4 bases, with 8 bases of the junction left unmatched. The CDR3 length is 15 residues. Germline loops: CDR1 SGHTA, CDR2 FQGNSA. CDR3 bases: TGTGCCAGCAGTTTACAGGGGCTGGGCACCGGGGAGCTGTTTTTT. It codes for CASSLQGLGTGELFF.

This chain connects TRBV24-1 to TRBJ2-5; 10 bases are shared with TRBD2. Matching the DNA end better, TRBJ2-1 makes the J call doubtful. The CDR3 has 17 amino acids. The germline gives CDR1 KGHDR, CDR2 SFDVKD. The CDR3 DNA sequence: TGTGCCACCAGTGATGGTGGTATAGCGGGAGGTTGGGATGAGCAGTTCTTC. Translated: CATSDGGIAGGWDEQFF.

The chain is built from TRBV18 and TRBJ1-2; perhaps TRBD1 as D (5 bases). The V end was cut by 3 bases, the J end by 3 bases, with 8 bases between. The CDR3 contains 13 residues. Germline CDR1 is KGHSH and CDR2 is LQKENI. As DNA, the CDR3 is TGTGCCAGCTCACCCAGGGAGGACTATGGCTACACCTTC. Amino acids: CASSPREDYGYTF.

CDR3 residues: CASSLWGWLEGENTEAFF. The CDR3 bases are TGTGCCAGCAGTTTGTGGGGATGGCTGGAGGGGGAGAACACTGAAGCTTTCTTT. This rearrangement joins TRBV12-3 or TRBV12-4 to TRBJ1-1, with D maybe TRBD1 (6 bases). The CDR3 runs 18 residues. V shed 3 bases and J shed 1 base, with 21 bases lying between them.

The chain employs TRBV4-1 and TRBJ1-3; D remains unclear. The V and J ends lost 1 base and 0 bases respectively, with 10 bases between them. The CDR3 has 16 amino acids. Per germline, CDR1 MGHRA and CDR2 YSYEKL. The CDR3 bases are TGCGCCAGCAGCCAAGTGCACAGTCACTCTGGAAACACCATATATTTT. Translating gives CASSQVHSHSGNTIYF.

The rearrangement joins TRBV4-1 to TRBJ2-3; 11 bases line up with TRBD1. Unmatched junction bases numbered 9, after V lost 4 bases and J lost 6 bases. Germline assignment: CDR1 MGHRA and CDR2 YSYEKL. This CDR3 is built from 16 residues. CDR3 DNA: TGCGCCAGCAGCCCATCCGGGACAGGGGGTTCGGATACGCAGTATTTT. Protein sequence: CASSPSGTGGSDTQYF.

This sequence joins TRBV20-1 and TRBJ2-5; tentative D call: TRBD2 (6 bases). The tail of the sequence fits TRBJ2-7 better, so the J call may be wrong. The CDR3 contains 13 residues. Per germline, CDR1 DFQATT and CDR2 SNEGSKA (reference sequence). CDR3 region: CSAVDGSSYEQYF. The CDR3 nucleotides read TGCAGTGCCGTGGACGGGAGCTCCTACGAGCAGTACTTC.

Ten or more counts support this clonotype. The chain recombines TRBV18 with TRBJ2-1, with D perhaps given as TRBD1 or TRBD2 (5 bases each). Germline loops: CDR1 KGHSH, CDR2 LQKENI. This CDR3 contains 12 residues. Between the trimmed V and J ends, which lost 2 bases and 6 bases, there was a span of 5 bases. The CDR3 protein is CASSPGTNEQFF. Here the CDR3 DNA reads TGTGCCAGCTCACCAGGGACCAATGAGCAGTTCTTC. Filled out from reference TRBV18 and TRBJ2-1, the complete variable domain reads NAGVMQNPRHLVRRRGQEARLRCSPMKGHSHVYWYRQLPEEGLKFMVYLQKENIIDESGMPKERFSAEFPKEGPSILRIQQVVRGDSAAYFCASSPGTNEQFFGPGTRLTVL.

This clonotype was found a few times. The gene calls are TRBV20-1 and TRBJ2-1; D gene unclear. The DNA matches TRBJ2-5 better at its end, which makes the J call doubtful. Germline V gives CDR1 DFQATT, CDR2 SNEGSKA (reference sequence). The CDR3 totals 12 residues. The CDR3 nucleotides read TGCAGTGCTAGACTAGGTATAGAGACCCAGTACTTC. This gives the protein CSARLGIETQYF.

This clonotype was counted only a few times. The rearrangement joins TRBV19 to TRBJ2-3; a possible D gene is TRBD1 (5 bases). CDR1 LNHDA and CDR2 SQIVND come from the germline V gene (reference sequence). With 11 bases removed from V and 3 bases from J, the gap between germline ends came to 15 bases. This CDR3 spans 13 amino acids. In DNA, the CDR3 is TGTGCCGCTGCAGGGTTCGGGACAGATACGCAGTATTTT. The encoded protein is CAAAGFGTDTQYF.

This clonotype has more than one count but fewer than ten. This may be a read error: a much more frequent sequence differs by one nucleotide. J is TRBJ2-1 and V is TRBV11-1; D is possibly TRBD1 (6 bases). TRBJ2-7 explains the end of the DNA better; the J call may be wrong. The V gene's germline CDR1 is SGHAT and CDR2 FQDESV (reference sequence). CDR3 size: 15 residues. CDR3 amino acids: CASSPGAGFDYEQYF. The CDR3 nucleotides are TGTGCCAGCAGCCCAGGGGCAGGGTTCGACTACGAGCAGTACTTC.

The gene calls are TRBV27 and TRBJ1-6, with TRBD1 as a possible D gene (6 bases). Germline values: CDR1 MNHEY, CDR2 SMNVEV (reference sequence). This CDR3 comprises 13 residues. V lost 5 bases, J lost 7 bases, and 9 bases lay in between. The CDR3 sequence is CASSNTGNSPLHF. Here the CDR3 DNA reads TGTGCCAGCAGTAATACAGGGAATTCACCCCTCCACTTT.

This chain uses TRBV29-1 with TRBJ2-7, with TRBD1 as a possible D gene (5 bases). V lost 4 bases and J 2 bases, leaving 9 bases between the germline ends. This CDR3 has 12 residues. CDR1 and CDR2 from the germline V gene are SQVTM and ANQGSEA. This chain's CDR3 is CSVARDTYEQYF. The DNA of the CDR3 is TGCAGCGTTGCCAGGGATACCTACGAGCAGTACTTC.

This clonotype turned up a few times. The V gene is TRBV4-1, the J gene TRBJ1-1; no reliable D call. Looked up from germline, CDR1 is MGHRA and CDR2 is YSYEKL. The CDR3 length is 15 residues. Trimming removed 0 bases from V and 0 bases from J, with 8 bases in between. CDR3 sequence reads: CASSQEDTMNTEAFF. CDR3 in DNA: TGCGCCAGCAGCCAAGAAGACACGATGAACACTGAAGCTTTCTTT.

This clonotype was picked up many times. J is TRBJ2-1 and V is TRBV7-2; TRBD2 agrees at 7 bases. The germline gives CDR1 SGHTA, CDR2 FQGNSA. Losses at the gene ends were 1 base for V and 5 bases for J; bases not matched to a gene: 11. This CDR3 is 17 amino acids long. CDR3 amino acids: CASSLVYRGSTHNEQFF. The CDR3 coding sequence is TGTGCCAGCAGCTTAGTCTACCGCGGGAGTACCCACAATGAGCAGTTCTTC.

The table lists this clonotype with a few counts. This rearrangement joins TRBV29-1 to TRBJ2-7, with TRBD2 identical over 8 bases. CDR1 and CDR2 from the germline V gene are SQVTM and ANQGSEA. After removal of 5 bases from V and 6 bases from J, the junction contained 6 bases not matched to a gene. This CDR3 is 12 amino acids long. CDR3 DNA: TGCAGCGTTCAACTAGCGGTCGGCGAGCAGTACTTC. Its protein is CSVQLAVGEQYF.

This clonotype was seen only a few times. The chain uses TRBV20-1 and TRBJ2-7; no reliable D call. This CDR3 contains 11 residues. Germline lookup yields CDR1 DFQATT and CDR2 SNEGSKA (reference sequence). Trimming shortened V by 7 bases and J by 0 bases, and 7 bases separated the two germline ends. The CDR3 protein is CSVRTSYEQYF. In nucleotides, the CDR3 is TGCAGTGTCAGAACCTCCTACGAGCAGTACTTC.

This clonotype appeared a few times. The chain carries TRBV2 and TRBJ1-4; TRBD1 might be the D (5 bases). V was cut by 6 bases and J by 8 bases, with 13 bases left in between. In germline, CDR1 is SNHLY, CDR2 FYNNEI. CDR3 length: 13 amino acids. The CDR3 region has the DNA TGTGCCAGCAGGGGGCTAGTGGGGGAAAAACTGTTTTTT. The encoded protein is CASRGLVGEKLFF.

The chain uses TRBV7-9 and TRBJ1-5; D possibly corresponds to TRBD1 (5 bases). V was shortened by 1 base and J by 0 bases, with 13 bases between the two germline ends. From germline, CDR1 is SEHNR and CDR2 FQNEAQ (reference sequence). The CDR3 has 17 residues. The CDR3 spells CASSLVRQGNSNQPQHF. The CDR3 DNA sequence: TGTGCCAGCAGCTTAGTACGCCAGGGTAATAGCAATCAGCCCCAGCATTTT. The full variable domain, in which reference TRBV7-9 and TRBJ1-5 provide the parts outside the CDR3, is DTGVSQNPRHKITKRGQNVTFRCDPISEHNRLYWYRQTLGQGPEFLTYFQNEAQLEKSRLLSDRFSAERPKGSFSTLEIQRTEQGDSAMYLCASSLVRQGNSNQPQHFGDGTRLSIL.

This clonotype has only a few counts. The chain joins TRBV12-3 or TRBV12-4 to TRBJ2-1; D ambiguous. The CDR3 has 14 amino acids. The germline V and J ends were trimmed by 7 bases and 9 bases, with 19 bases remaining between them. Written as DNA, the CDR3 is TGTGCCAGCACCCCGGTCCCCCTTAACCGTGAGCAGTTCTTC. Protein product: CASTPVPLNREQFF.

This clonotype was recorded a few times. The chain uses TRBV5-6 and TRBJ1-1, with unresolved D. Trimming stripped 2 bases from V and 6 bases from J, with 8 bases between. The CDR3 contains 12 residues. Germline CDR1 SGHDT, CDR2 YYEEEE. The CDR3 loop reads CASSFIGAEAFF. The CDR3 coding sequence is TGTGCCAGCAGCTTCATCGGGGCTGAAGCTTTCTTT.

This clonotype was seen a handful of times. This chain links TRBV9 with TRBJ2-7, with D uncertain. Germline V gene lookup returns CDR1 SGDLS and CDR2 YYNGEE. The CDR3 has 15 amino acids. V was shortened by 0 bases and J by 5 bases, with 15 bases between the two germline ends. CDR3 DNA sequence: TGTGCCAGCAGCGTAGATTGGGGTAAGGCAGACGAGCAGTACTTC. Translation: CASSVDWGKADEQYF.

A few counts support this clonotype. The chain joins TRBV5-1 to TRBJ2-5; D might be TRBD2 (5 bases). The length of the CDR3 is 15 residues. Germline V gene lookup returns CDR1 SGHRS and CDR2 YFSETQ. Trimming pared 1 base from V and 5 bases from J, leaving 15 bases between. The CDR3 DNA follows: TGCGCCAGCAGCTTGTCACTGGCGGGTCCCGAGACCCAGTACTTC. Residues: CASSLSLAGPETQYF.

J is TRBJ2-7 and V is TRBV5-1; D gene uncertain. Germline V gives CDR1 SGHRS, CDR2 YFSETQ. The CDR3 runs to 16 residues. V lost 4 bases and J 0 bases, leaving 17 bases between the germline ends. The CDR3 DNA reads TGCGCCAGCAGCACCGGTGGCGTACCCAGCTCCTACGAGCAGTACTTC. The encoded protein is CASSTGGVPSSYEQYF.

The chain joins TRBV20-1 to TRBJ1-2; D gene ambiguous. Per the germline V gene, CDR1 is DFQATT and CDR2 is SNEGSKA (reference sequence). The CDR3 has 11 residues. Between the trimmed V and J ends, which lost 3 bases and 8 bases, there was a span of 10 bases. The CDR3 sequence: CSASLPKGYTF. DNA for the CDR3: TGCAGTGCTAGCCTTCCGAAGGGCTACACCTTC.

The rearrangement links TRBV2 to TRBJ1-5; 8 bases are a match to TRBD1. This CDR3 region has 14 residues. Germline-derived CDR1 and CDR2 are SNHLY and FYNNEI. With V trimmed by 1 base and J by 4 bases, 0 bases remained unmatched. CDR3 DNA: TGTGCCAGCAGTGAAGGGACAGGGAATCAGCCCCAGCATTTT. It codes for CASSEGTGNQPQHF.

This clonotype turned up a few times. A much larger clone differs by one base, so this may be a read error. The gene calls are TRBV20-1 and TRBJ2-1; unclear D gene. V was cut by 5 bases and J by 0 bases, with 17 bases left in between. This CDR3 contains 16 residues. Germline V gene data show CDR1 as DFQATT and CDR2 as SNEGSKA (reference sequence). In nucleotides, the CDR3 is TGCAGTGCTGGAGTACCCTTCTTGAGCTCCTACAATGAGCAGTTCTTC. It is translated as CSAGVPFLSSYNEQFF.

In this sample, this clonotype turned up a few times. The chain uses TRBV28 and TRBJ1-6, with D unclear. The CDR3 runs 13 residues. The ends were cut back, 4 bases at V and 10 bases at J, with 11 bases in the middle. Germline V gene data show CDR1 as MDHEN and CDR2 as SYDVKM. DNA for the CDR3: TGTGCCAGCAGTTCCGGGCAGGTCTCACCCCTCCACTTT. This encodes CASSSGQVSPLHF.

This clonotype has a handful of counts. The genes are TRBV20-1 and TRBJ2-5, with TRBD2 as a possible D gene (6 bases). The length of the CDR3 is 15 residues. Germline V gene data show CDR1 as DFQATT and CDR2 as SNEGSKA (reference sequence). Trimming took off 1 base at V and 4 bases at J, with 16 bases between the two ends. The CDR3 nucleotides are TGCAGTGCTAGAGCGGGAACTAGCCCCGGAGAGACCCAGTACTTC. Encoded protein: CSARAGTSPGETQYF.

The chain couples TRBV29-1 to TRBJ2-3; 7 bases agree with TRBD1. CDR3 length: 13 amino acids. CDR1 is SQVTM and CDR2 is ANQGSEA in the germline V gene. Unmatched junction bases numbered 3, after V lost 3 bases and J lost 3 bases. The CDR3 reads CSVERGQTDTQYF. The CDR3 coding sequence is TGCAGCGTTGAGAGGGGGCAAACAGATACGCAGTATTTT.